This T cell receptor (beta chain) was sequenced for a study of blood T cells in healthy people across ages (dated by TCRdb to about 2015). About the full investigation: Template switching captured roughly one uniquely barcoded TCR beta cDNA molecule per two T cells in model experiments. The study measured age-related changes in TCR beta repertoire diversity using deep sequencing normalized with unique cDNA molecular identifiers. Donors were grouped into four age groups: young (average 16 years), middle-aged (roughly 40), aged (about 59) and long-lived (over 80). To avoid experimental bias, donors of different ages were spread randomly across the sequencing lanes. Using the same blood draw, the study looked at two additional independent replicas of 1 million unique cDNA reads for two donors, one aged 18 to 30 and the other aged 80 or older. Broad study findings and their caveats: Because donor CMV infection status was unknown, age-related changes in expanded clonotypes were potentially confounded. Because profiling used bulk unsorted PBMCs, naive and antigen-experienced compartments could not be compared conclusively. The long-lived group showed more naive CD4+ T cells, fewer expanded clones and increased TCR diversity than the aged group, suggesting age selection. A strong correlation was found between observed TCR beta diversity and the percentage of naive T cells measured by flow cytometry. Observed TCR beta diversity per million T cells fell roughly linearly with age, and a significant reduction was already apparent by age roughly 40. Total diversity estimates from one million sequenced T cells were considered lower bounds and underestimates.

Preparation of the library involved 5' RACE. The sequencer listed for this sample is Illumina HiSeq 2500. A second PCR of about 6 to 12 cycles was run with a J-beta primer mix and a sample-barcoded 5' primer. A unique molecular identifier was introduced onto each TCR beta cDNA molecule by a template-switch 5' adaptor carrying 12 random nucleotides. Each sample yielded at least 3 million CDR3-containing paired-end reads. The Mint cDNA synthesis kit, primed by a TRBC-specific oligonucleotide, was used to synthesize first-strand cDNA from all RNA. Following uracil-DNA glycosylase treatment, all cDNA underwent a first 18-cycle PCR with the universal primers M1SS and BC2_uni_R. Per the source publication's procedure: Each sample was normalized by randomly selecting 1 million high-quality reads, each carrying a distinct molecular identifier. Reads sharing molecular identifiers were discarded rather than binned into consensus sequences. MiTCR, run with a Q25 quality threshold and the strictest error-elimination algorithm, handled CDR3 identification, clonotype clustering and error correction. A nonparametric unseen species model using Euler transformation provided a lower-bound estimate of total TCR beta diversity. The public sequencing data were trimmed at Q25 with fastp and processed into clonotypes with MiXCR by TCRdb, which kept only in-frame beta chains. Each entry is one CDR3 protein sequence, shown with its most common DNA and genes. In this record, the V and J calls reflect TCRdb's handling and not the investigators' own analysis. This sample holds around 1,700,000 distinct CDR3 sequences; over 25% were observed only once. The ten largest account for roughly 8% of the sample.

Systemically healthy Caucasian individuals from Russia, some 40 in total and aged about 6 to 90 years, were included as donors. Around 10 milliliters of peripheral blood were collected from each donor into EDTA-treated Vacutainer tubes. Ficoll-Paque density-gradient centrifugation was used to isolate PBMCs, with at least 6.5 million per sample. Trizol reagent was used to extract total RNA from the PBMCs, yielding at least 5 micrograms per sample. The percentages of naive CD45RAhigh/CD27high T cells were determined by flow cytometry on a PBMC aliquot from every donor. As concerns this clonotype: Its target antigen remains unknown. No base qualities exist here, and no much larger clone lies one base off it.

The sequence was obtained from a woman aged 30 to 39 in good health. The sequenced material came from blood.

CDR3 loop: CASSLWVGEGYNEQFF. DNA sequence: TGTGCCAGCAGCCTATGGGTGGGAGAAGGGTACAATGAGCAGTTCTTC. The V gene is TRBV7-9 and the J gene is TRBJ2-1; the D gene is perhaps TRBD2, on 5 matching bases. Spanning cysteine to phenylalanine, the CDR3 consists of 16 amino acids. Only the CDR3 region is kept as DNA, spanning 48 bases read in frame from base 1. A distance of 18 bases separates the germline ends of V and J, which lose 5 bases and 4 bases respectively. From a lookup of the germline V gene (reference sequence), CDR1 and CDR2 are SEHNR and FQNEAQ.